This TCR beta chain was captured by sequencing in a study of blood T cell repertoires in COVID-19. CDR3 size: 13 residues. Looked up from germline, CDR1 is LNHNV and CDR2 is YYDKDF (reference sequence). V shed 1 base and J shed 5 bases, with 9 bases lying between them. This clone is a singleton in its sample. Some clones are missing from TCRdb's copy, which holds only in-frame ones; the method was immunoSEQ multiplex PCR. The repertoire has about 120,000 clones, more than 75% of them found once; the top ten carry 3.9%. This sequence originates from a man in his 60s with acute or convalescent COVID-19. The chain has TRBV15 and TRBJ2-7, with D possibly being TRBD1 (5 bases). Source material: peripheral blood. The CDR3: CATSRVARDEQYF. The CDR3 nucleotides read TGTGCCACCAGCAGAGTTGCCAGGGACGAGCAGTACTTC.